The 24 T cell receptor beta chains reported below all come from one sample, sequenced in a study of blood T cell repertoires in COVID-19. Only in-frame clones appear in the TCRdb table, and some are missing; sequencing was by immunoSEQ multiplex PCR. The sample carries 150,000 to 200,000 clones, around 90% recorded once. What was sequenced was peripheral blood. These receptors were taken from an older woman who had recovered from COVID-19.

As to this clone: This CDR3 is also generated by other DNA sequences in the sample. The genes are TRBV5-1 and TRBJ2-7; tentatively, D is TRBD2 (6 bases). CDR1 is SGHRS, CDR2 YFSETQ, per germline. This CDR3 is built from 14 residues. V was clipped by 1 base and J by 3 bases, with 11 bases between them. CDR3 sequence (DNA): TGCGCCAGCAGCTTGAGTGGCGGGGACTACGAGCAGTACTTC. As protein: CASSLSGGDYEQYF.

The chain couples TRBV30 to TRBJ2-7, with 8 bases identical to TRBD1. With V trimmed by 3 bases and J by 6 bases, 4 bases remained unmatched. This CDR3 spans 12 amino acids. CDR1 GTSNPN and CDR2 SVGIG come from the germline V gene (reference sequence). The CDR3 DNA follows: TGTGCCTGGAGGGGAACAGGGGGCGAGCAGTACTTC. Its translation is CAWRGTGGEQYF.

The chain couples TRBV3-1 (or the pseudogene TRBV3-2) to TRBJ1-2; D not certain. The CDR3 has 14 residues. Germline lookup yields CDR1 LGHDT and CDR2 YNNKEL (reference sequence). Deletions cut 0 bases from V and 4 bases from J, with 9 bases between. CDR3 nucleotide sequence: TGTGCCAGCAGCCAAGATCTCGGAGGCTATGGCTACACCTTC. Its translation is CASSQDLGGYGYTF.

The chain uses TRBV12-3 or TRBV12-4 and TRBJ1-5, with no clear D. CDR3 length: 13 residues. Deletions cut 4 bases from V and 9 bases from J, with 13 bases between. The CDR3 loop reads CASSSVTLGPQHF. CDR3 DNA: TGTGCCAGCAGTTCGGTGACTCTTGGGCCCCAGCATTTT.

The chain carries TRBV5-1 and TRBJ2-7, with TRBD1 matching 8 bases. Germline CDR1 SGHRS, CDR2 YFSETQ. The CDR3 is 16 residues long. Trimming at V came to 1 base and at J to 5 bases, leaving 11 bases not matched to a gene. The CDR3 reads CASSLMIRQGADEQYF. CDR3 nucleotide sequence: TGCGCCAGCAGCTTGATGATTAGGCAGGGGGCTGACGAGCAGTACTTC.

The chain combines TRBV18 with TRBJ1-2; 8 bases are a match to TRBD1. Germline CDR1 and CDR2: KGHSH and LQKENI. CDR3 length equals 14 residues. Losses at the gene ends were 3 bases for V and 5 bases for J; bases not matched to a gene: 5. CDR3 protein: CASSPTTGDYGYTF. The DNA of the CDR3 is TGTGCCAGCTCACCGACGACAGGGGATTATGGCTACACCTTC. Full variable domain (missing parts from reference TRBV18 and TRBJ1-2): NAGVMQNPRHLVRRRGQEARLRCSPMKGHSHVYWYRQLPEEGLKFMVYLQKENIIDESGMPKERFSAEFPKEGPSILRIQQVVRGDSAAYFCASSPTTGDYGYTFGSGTRLTVV.

The chain uses TRBV7-9 and TRBJ1-3; tentatively, D is TRBD1 (5 bases). This CDR3 comprises 15 residues. Between the trimmed V and J ends, which lost 1 base and 0 bases, there was a span of 7 bases. Looked up from germline, CDR1 is SEHNR and CDR2 is FQNEAQ (reference sequence). CDR3 DNA sequence: TGTGCCAGCAGCTTAGAGACAGCCTCTGGAAACACCATATATTTT. Translation gives CASSLETASGNTIYF.

The genes are TRBV4-1 and TRBJ2-5, with 11 nucleotides matching TRBD1. Looked up from germline, CDR1 is MGHRA and CDR2 is YSYEKL. CDR3 length: 16 amino acids. Unmatched junction bases numbered 8, after V lost 1 base and J lost 7 bases. DNA of the CDR3: TGCGCCAGCAGCCAAGGGCCGGACAGGGGGCATGTGACCCAGTACTTC. This gives the protein CASSQGPDRGHVTQYF.

In this sample, this clone turned up once. The V gene is TRBV7-2, the J gene TRBJ1-5; 7 positions agree with TRBD1. Trimming at V came to 2 bases and at J to 6 bases, leaving 10 bases not matched to a gene. CDR1 SGHTA and CDR2 FQGNSA come from the germline V gene. CDR3 size: 16 residues. Here the CDR3 reads CASSLRTGAYSQPQHF. The CDR3 DNA reads as TGTGCCAGCAGCTTAAGAACAGGGGCGTACAGTCAGCCCCAGCATTTT.

This rearrangement joins TRBV18 to TRBJ1-3, with 9 bases fitting TRBD1. This CDR3 region has 14 residues. Germline trimming cut 3 bases from V and 8 bases from J; bases unmatched to any gene: 5. Germline loops: CDR1 KGHSH, CDR2 LQKENI. This CDR3 reads CASSPRQGEYTIYF. The DNA for the CDR3 is TGTGCCAGCTCACCTCGACAGGGGGAGTACACCATATATTTT.

In this sample, this clone turned up once. The chain employs TRBV2 and TRBJ1-1; the match to TRBD1 covers 7 bases. In germline, CDR1 is SNHLY, CDR2 FYNNEI. The CDR3 runs 14 residues. The J segment lost 2 bases and the V segment lost 6 bases, leaving 6 bases of the junction unmatched. For the CDR3, the DNA is TGTGCCAGCAGGGATGGGACAGCCAACACTGAAGCTTTCTTT. Translating gives CASRDGTANTEAFF.

This clone was recorded only once. This chain joins TRBV19 and TRBJ2-5, with D tentatively TRBD2 (7 bases). The CDR3 length is 18 residues. Germline V gene sequence: CDR1 LNHDA, CDR2 SQIVND (reference sequence). The V end was cut by 7 bases, the J end by 0 bases, with 24 bases between. CDR3 in DNA: TGTGCCAGTAATAGGGGGGGGCTCCATTTACTCCACCAAGAGACCCAGTACTTC. This gives the protein CASNRGGLHLLHQETQYF.

The V call is TRBV3-1 (or the pseudogene TRBV3-2), the J call TRBJ1-2; 8 nucleotides match TRBD1. Germline V gene lookup returns CDR1 LGHDT and CDR2 YNNKEL (reference sequence). There are 15 residues in the CDR3. V shed 4 bases and J 8 bases; nucleotides not matched to a gene: 12. The CDR3 protein is CASSLDRGHLYGYTF. CDR3 nucleotides: TGTGCCAGCAGCCTCGACAGGGGACATTTGTACGGCTACACCTTC.

V and J are TRBV4-3 and TRBJ2-2; 8 positions agree with TRBD1. Germline loops: CDR1 LGHNA, CDR2 YSLEER. The CDR3 length is 15 residues. V lost 4 bases and J lost 5; bases outside the gene matches: 6. Written as DNA, the CDR3 is TGCGCCAGCAGCCGCCGGGACAGGACAACCGGGGAGCTGTTTTTT. Encoded protein: CASSRRDRTTGELFF.

V usage is TRBV11-2 and J usage is TRBJ2-5; TRBD2 agrees at 11 bases. The J segment lost 5 bases and the V segment lost 2 bases, leaving 7 bases of the junction unmatched. The germline gives CDR1 SGHAT, CDR2 FQNNGV. CDR3 length equals 16 residues. CDR3 protein: CASSLRSGGALETQYF. The DNA of the CDR3 is TGTGCCAGCAGCTTACGTAGCGGGGGGGCCTTGGAGACCCAGTACTTC.

The chain is built from TRBV11-3 and TRBJ2-3, with 12 bases aligning to TRBD2. CDR1 is SGHNT, CDR2 YENEEA, per germline. V shed 5 bases and J 6 bases; nucleotides not matched to a gene: 3. There are 14 residues in the CDR3. The CDR3 loop reads CASSQTSGGDTQYF. The CDR3 nucleotides are TGTGCCAGCAGCCAGACTAGCGGGGGTGATACGCAGTATTTT.

This rearrangement joins TRBV2 to TRBJ1-5; 9 bases line up with TRBD1. The CDR3 is made up of 15 amino acids. The V gene end was trimmed by 4 bases and the J gene end by 7 bases; junction bases not matched to a gene: 8. CDR1 SNHLY and CDR2 FYNNEI come from the germline V gene. CDR3 DNA sequence: TGTGCCAGCAGTGGGACGAGACAGGGGGGACAGCCCCAGCATTTT. Translated, it gives CASSGTRQGGQPQHF.

The rearrangement links TRBV7-2 to TRBJ2-2; TRBD1 matches 10 bases. The V gene's germline CDR1 is SGHTA and CDR2 FQGNSA. Trimming took 5 bases from V and 5 from J; bases not matched to a gene: 5. This CDR3 has 15 amino acids. CDR3 sequence: CASSTGTGETGELFF. CDR3 sequence (DNA): TGTGCCAGCAGCACCGGGACAGGGGAAACCGGGGAGCTGTTTTTT.

The gene calls are TRBV11-2 and TRBJ1-5; TRBD1 might be the D (5 bases). Looked up from germline, CDR1 is SGHAT and CDR2 is FQNNGV. The V end lost 0 bases, the J end lost 4 bases, and 16 bases lay between the germline ends. This CDR3 is 17 amino acids long. The DNA for the CDR3 is TGTGCCAGCAGCTTAGATCTAAGGGGCAGAACTAATCAGCCCCAGCATTTT. Amino acid sequence: CASSLDLRGRTNQPQHF.

The chain carries TRBV3-1 (or the pseudogene TRBV3-2) and TRBJ1-1; possibly TRBD1 for D (5 bases). The CDR3 runs 12 residues. Trimming removed 4 bases from V and 6 bases from J, with 9 bases in between. CDR1 is LGHDT and CDR2 is YNNKEL in the germline V gene (reference sequence). In DNA form, the CDR3 reads TGTGCCAGCAGCCGGGGGGGGGCTGAAGCTTTCTTT. Amino acids: CASSRGGAEAFF.

CDR3 DNA: TGTGCCACCAGTGATCGCGGGACAGATAGCAATCAGCCCCAGCATTTT. Amino acid sequence: CATSDRGTDSNQPQHF. The V and J genes are TRBV24-1 and TRBJ1-5; 7 bases are a match to TRBD1. The CDR3 length is 16 residues. Germline loops: CDR1 KGHDR, CDR2 SFDVKD. Trimming took 3 bases from V and 0 from J; bases not matched to a gene: 4.

In its sample, this clone was seen once. The V gene is TRBV24-1, the J gene TRBJ2-7; 7 nucleotides agree with TRBD2. This CDR3 contains 13 residues. V dropped 11 bases and J dropped 5; count of bases not matched to a gene: 11. Germline V gives CDR1 KGHDR, CDR2 SFDVKD. The CDR3 sequence is CASGEGSKDEQYF. DNA of the CDR3: TGTGCCAGCGGGGAGGGCAGTAAGGACGAGCAGTACTTC.

The V and J genes are TRBV4-1 and TRBJ2-3, with TRBD2 identical over 7 bases. J gave up 2 bases and V 3 bases, and 11 bases lay outside the gene matches. Germline CDR1 reads MGHRA; CDR2 reads YSYEKL. There are 17 residues in the CDR3. CDR3: CASSQGYGGTNTDTQYF. The CDR3 coding sequence is TGCGCCAGCAGCCAGGGGTATGGGGGGACTAACACAGATACGCAGTATTTT.

This chain uses TRBV28 with TRBJ2-1; D perhaps matches TRBD2 (7 bases). The germline V and J ends were trimmed by 4 bases and 9 bases, with 22 bases remaining between them. The CDR3 length is 16 residues. Per the germline V gene, CDR1 is MDHEN and CDR2 is SYDVKM. The chain's CDR3 is CASSSELGGGRVEQFF. CDR3 nucleotide sequence: TGTGCCAGCAGTTCTGAATTGGGGGGGGGCCGTGTTGAGCAGTTCTTC.